The clone carrying this TCR beta chain was found a few times. As yet, its antigen is unknown. These data originate in a study of regulatory T cells in long-lasting Graves disease. Libraries of TCR beta came from iRepertoire HTBI primers plus Arm-PCR of CDR3 regions. Original data processing: The samples yielded about 60 TRBV and around 15 TRBJ segments. TCRdb processed the multiplex PCR reads anew with MiXCR; each CDR3 protein has one entry. Clone size and V and J calls follow TCRdb, not the original study. Among some 560,000 distinct CDR3 sequences listed, around 15% were seen once. The study, taken as a whole, reports: TRBV28, TRBJ1-2 and TRBJ2-5 were favored in persistent disease. It was peripheral blood alone, not thyroid tissue, that was studied.

This CDR3 has 14 residues. Losses at the gene ends were 1 base for V and 6 bases for J; bases not matched to a gene: 6. Germline V CDR1 and CDR2: SQVTM, ANQGSEA. As to time point: newly diagnosed GD, antithyroid drugs for less than 3 months. Extracted PBMC RNA gave rise to the TCR library. These data also featured in a second study, about T cells in Graves' hyperthyroidism and ophthalmopathy. That study reports: TCR CDR3 underwent first-round RT-PCR with the HTBI primer set.

This receptor was obtained from a woman aged 35-60 years with Graves disease. The V and J genes are TRBV29-1 and TRBJ1-2, with 9 bases that match TRBD1. This specimen was peripheral blood mononuclear cells (PBMCs), taken at new diagnosis, from a patient treated with antithyroid drugs. The DNA of the CDR3 is TGCAGCGTTGAAGTTTTGGGGACAGGGAATGGCTACACCTTC. Its translation is CSVEVLGTGNGYTF.